These 10 T cell receptor beta chains originate from one sample sequenced in a study of cytomegalovirus exposure and HLA in healthy donors. Primers: 60 Vbeta forward and 13 Jbeta reverse. Repertoires were generated with immunoSEQ multiplex PCR, while TCRdb's copy carries only in-frame clones and drops some. The sample holds 150,000 to 160,000 clones, approximately 80% seen once. The sample was PBMCs. The receptors shown here come from a woman in her forties or fifties in good health and CMV-seropositive.

The chain has TRBV7-9 and TRBJ1-5; D gene unclear. V dropped 3 bases and J dropped 5 bases, with 8 bases sitting between them. CDR3 length: 13 residues. The germline CDR1 and CDR2 sequences are SEHNR and FQNEAQ (reference sequence). CDR3 protein: CASSFLGDQPQHF. CDR3 sequence (DNA): TGTGCCAGCAGCTTCTTAGGAGATCAGCCCCAGCATTTT.

This chain links TRBV18 with TRBJ1-2; a possible D gene is TRBD1 (6 bases). The V gene lost 6 bases and the J gene lost 5 bases, with 22 bases spanning the gap. CDR1 is KGHSH, CDR2 LQKENI, per germline. The CDR3 length is 16 residues. This CDR3 is CASSPTGTPHRYGYTF. In DNA form, the CDR3 reads TGTGCCAGCTCGCCAACCGGGACACCTCACCGGTATGGCTACACCTTC.

This clone showed up just once. The V gene is TRBV30, the J gene TRBJ2-3, with D possibly TRBD2 on 5 matching bases. Trimming shortened V by 3 bases and J by 5 bases, and 12 bases separated the two germline ends. Germline V lookup: CDR1 GTSNPN, CDR2 SVGIG (reference sequence). The CDR3 covers 13 residues. The CDR3 DNA sequence: TGTGCCTGGAGCCCCGGGGTAGGAGATACGCAGTATTTT. It specifies CAWSPGVGDTQYF.

The chain is built from TRBV6-5 and TRBJ2-2, with D tentatively TRBD2 (6 bases). The length of the CDR3 is 15 residues. Germline CDR1 is MNHEY and CDR2 is SVGAGI. V was cut by 7 bases and J by 8 bases, with 20 bases left in between. The CDR3 DNA is TGTGCCAGCAATAACGGGGGAAGGCCGGGGGGGGAGCTGTTTTTT. Translated, it gives CASNNGGRPGGELFF.

The rearrangement uses TRBV7-9 and TRBJ2-4; maybe TRBD2 (5 bases). The CDR3 consists of 12 residues. V lost 4 bases and J 6 bases, leaving 7 bases between the germline ends. In germline, CDR1 is SEHNR, CDR2 FQNEAQ (reference sequence). The CDR3 bases are TGTGCCAGCAGCTCAGGACTAAACATTCAGTACTTC. Translating it yields CASSSGLNIQYF.

The chain links TRBV27 to TRBJ2-7, with a weak D call TRBD1 (5 bases). CDR3 length: 17 amino acids. Germline loops: CDR1 MNHEY, CDR2 SMNVEV (reference sequence). The CDR3 DNA sequence: TGTACCAACACGGTCTCTCTGAGGCAAAGGGGCCCCTACGAGCAGTACTTC. Translating gives CTNTVSLRQRGPYEQYF.

The gene calls are TRBV6-6 and TRBJ1-2, with 8 bases that match TRBD1. V shed 6 bases, J shed 2 bases, and the junction held 2 bases outside the gene matches. The CDR3 loop spans 13 amino acids. CDR1 is MNHNY, CDR2 SVGAGI, per germline (reference sequence). The CDR3 bases are TGTGCCAGCAGCAACAGGGGGAACTATGGCTACACCTTC. Translation: CASSNRGNYGYTF.

The chain links TRBV10-3 to TRBJ2-1; tentatively, D is TRBD2 (6 bases). Trimming shortened V by 6 bases and J by 5 bases, and 11 bases separated the two germline ends. The germline V gene has CDR1 ENHRY and CDR2 SYGVKD. The CDR3 spans 13 residues. In DNA form, the CDR3 reads TGTGCCATCAGGGGGGACTCGAACAATGAGCAGTTCTTC. It yields the protein CAIRGDSNNEQFF.

This clone was seen a handful of times. The genes are TRBV5-8 and TRBJ1-5; 11 bases fit TRBD1. This CDR3 comprises 17 residues. After removal of 3 bases from V and 4 bases from J, the junction contained 9 bases not matched to a gene. Germline values: CDR1 SGHTS, CDR2 YDEGEE. In DNA, the CDR3 is TGTGCCAGCAGCTCAAATACCGGGACAGGGGGTAATCAGCCCCAGCATTTT. This codes for CASSSNTGTGGNQPQHF.

This clone was observed a single time. The chain uses TRBV6-1 and TRBJ1-6, with D unresolved. This CDR3 region has 13 residues. CDR1 and CDR2 from the germline V gene are MNHNS and SASEGT. Trimming pared 8 bases from V and 7 bases from J, leaving 12 bases between. CDR3 loop: CASEDQRNSPLHF. CDR3 in DNA: TGTGCCAGCGAGGATCAAAGAAATTCACCCCTCCACTTT.